Following are 28 T cell receptor beta chains from one sample sequenced in a study of shared clonotypes between healthy human individuals. The table came from immunoSEQ multiplex PCR; TCRdb's copy has only in-frame clones and leaves some out. Here the sample spans fewer than 400,000 clones, approximately 74% being singletons. Source material: memory CD4+ T cells sorted from blood. Subset denoted: CD45RA-negative fraction. The receptors were gathered from a man between 25 and 39 years old in good health.

The rearrangement joins TRBV5-1 to TRBJ2-1; 10 bases match TRBD2. V lost 2 bases and J lost 9; bases outside the gene matches: 2. The CDR3 contains 13 residues. Per germline, CDR1 SGHRS and CDR2 YFSETQ. Here the CDR3 reads CASSLLAGSEQFF. CDR3 coding DNA: TGCGCCAGCAGCTTACTAGCGGGAAGTGAGCAGTTCTTC.

The V gene is TRBV4-3, the J gene TRBJ1-4; D remains ambiguous. Germline values: CDR1 LGHNA, CDR2 YSLEER. Trimming took 1 base from V and 4 from J, leaving 10 bases between them. The CDR3 is 15 amino acids. The DNA of the CDR3 is TGCGCCAGCAGCCAAGTGGGAGGCGGTAATGAAAAACTGTTTTTT. This codes for CASSQVGGGNEKLFF.

The CDR3 nucleotides are TGTGCCAGCAGTGAAAGGACAAAGCAGTACTTC. It codes for CASSERTKQYF. The chain combines TRBV2 with TRBJ2-7; D might be TRBD1 (5 bases). This CDR3 is built from 11 residues. The V and J ends lost 2 bases and 8 bases respectively, with 7 bases between them. The germline V gene has CDR1 SNHLY and CDR2 FYNNEI.

This clone was counted ten times or more. This chain uses TRBV5-1 with TRBJ2-1, with TRBD2 matching over 12 bases. With V trimmed by 4 bases and J by 2 bases, 10 bases remained unmatched. The CDR3 runs 18 residues. Germline V CDR1 and CDR2: SGHRS, YFSETQ. The CDR3 DNA is TGCGCCAGCAGCGTGGGACTAGCGGGCCTAGGCGCCTACAATGAGCAGTTCTTC. Protein: CASSVGLAGLGAYNEQFF.

The rearrangement joins TRBV5-1 to TRBJ2-7; no clear D gene. The CDR3 covers 14 residues. Trimming stripped 0 bases from V and 3 bases from J, with 10 bases between. Germline loops: CDR1 SGHRS, CDR2 YFSETQ. DNA of the CDR3: TGCGCCAGCAGCTTGGGCGCAGAATTCTACGAGCAGTACTTC. Translating gives CASSLGAEFYEQYF.

This clone was seen a few times. This rearrangement joins TRBV6-1 to TRBJ2-7; D gene ambiguous. V gave up 3 bases and J gave up 0 bases, with 0 bases separating them. The CDR3 contains 11 residues. The V gene's germline CDR1 is MNHNS and CDR2 SASEGT. CDR3 DNA: TGTGCCAGCAGTGACTCCTACGAGCAGTACTTC. Protein product: CASSDSYEQYF.

This sequence joins TRBV20-1 and TRBJ2-3; D may be TRBD1 (5 bases). The length of the CDR3 is 11 residues. Germline CDR1 reads DFQATT; CDR2 reads SNEGSKA (reference sequence). Trimming took 5 bases from V and 2 from J, leaving 5 bases between them. In DNA, the CDR3 is TGCAGTGCTGGACACACAGATACGCAGTATTTT. As protein: CSAGHTDTQYF.

The rearrangement joins TRBV6-1 to TRBJ2-7, with 8 bases aligning to TRBD2. Germline V gene sequence: CDR1 MNHNS, CDR2 SASEGT. J was trimmed by 2 bases and V by 7 bases; bases with no gene match: 7. CDR3 length: 14 amino acids. CDR3 sequence: CASKAGLGPYEQYF. The CDR3 DNA reads as TGTGCCAGCAAGGCGGGACTAGGTCCCTACGAGCAGTACTTC.

The chain has TRBV19 and TRBJ1-1, with TRBD1 matching 9 bases. This CDR3 contains 16 residues. Losses at the gene ends were 7 bases for V and 5 bases for J; bases not matched to a gene: 14. Germline CDR1 and CDR2: LNHDA and SQIVND (reference sequence). The CDR3 region is CASTPFGTGMGTEAFF. The DNA of the CDR3 is TGTGCCAGTACCCCCTTTGGGACAGGGATGGGTACTGAAGCTTTCTTT.

The V call is TRBV7-2, the J call TRBJ2-7; tentatively, D is TRBD1 (5 bases). CDR3 length: 14 amino acids. V lost 2 bases to trimming and J lost 4 bases, with 12 bases between them. Germline CDR1 SGHTA, CDR2 FQGNSA. The CDR3: CASSLFAGMYEQYF. CDR3 DNA: TGTGCCAGCAGCTTATTTGCAGGGATGTACGAGCAGTACTTC.

This clone has a single count. The chain's CDR3 is CASRGTAGTGELFF. The CDR3 coding sequence is TGTGCCAGCAGAGGGACAGCCGGAACCGGGGAGCTGTTTTTT. The rearrangement uses TRBV27 and TRBJ2-2; 7 bases line up with TRBD1. Germline CDR1 MNHEY, CDR2 SMNVEV (reference sequence). After removal of 6 bases from V and 5 bases from J, the junction contained 6 bases not matched to a gene. The CDR3 runs 14 residues.

The V and J genes are TRBV2 and TRBJ2-3; no clear D. V lost 6 bases and J 6 bases, leaving 13 bases between the germline ends. The germline gives CDR1 SNHLY, CDR2 FYNNEI. CDR3 length: 13 amino acids. The CDR3 DNA reads as TGTGCCAGCAGCGCCATACCAGAGGATACGCAGTATTTT. Its protein is CASSAIPEDTQYF.

The rearrangement joins TRBV15 to TRBJ2-1; D is unclear. The CDR3 is made up of 16 amino acids. The V gene's germline CDR1 is LNHNV and CDR2 YYDKDF (reference sequence). V shed 3 bases and J shed 0 bases, with 12 bases lying between them. CDR3 loop: CATSSPFQSSYNEQFF. The CDR3 DNA follows: TGTGCCACCAGCAGCCCCTTTCAGAGCTCCTACAATGAGCAGTTCTTC.

This clone appeared a few times. This sequence joins TRBV11-2 and TRBJ2-7; TRBD1 matches 9 bases. With 6 bases clipped from V and 1 base from J, the junction kept 4 bases outside the gene matches. The germline gives CDR1 SGHAT, CDR2 FQNNGV. CDR3 size: 14 residues. CDR3 amino acids: CASRLTGGSYEQYF. The CDR3 bases are TGTGCCAGCAGGTTGACAGGGGGGTCCTACGAGCAGTACTTC.

The rearrangement joins TRBV5-1 to TRBJ1-1, with a tentative D call TRBD1 (6 bases). Germline V gene lookup returns CDR1 SGHRS and CDR2 YFSETQ. The CDR3 has 14 amino acids. Between the trimmed V and J ends, which lost 3 bases and 3 bases, there was a span of 12 bases. Here the CDR3 reads CASSWQGRDTEAFF. DNA for the CDR3: TGCGCCAGCAGCTGGCAGGGGCGGGACACTGAAGCTTTCTTT.

The CDR3 coding sequence is TGTGCCAGCAGACCCGGGACTAGCGGGAGGACCACAGATACGCAGTATTTT. Encoded protein: CASRPGTSGRTTDTQYF. This chain links TRBV2 with TRBJ2-3; TRBD2 matches at 15 bases. V was pared by 6 bases and J by 2 bases, with 6 bases of the junction left unmatched. The germline V gene has CDR1 SNHLY and CDR2 FYNNEI. This CDR3 comprises 17 residues.

The chain has TRBV5-4 and TRBJ2-1; D not resolved. The germline gives CDR1 SGHNT, CDR2 YYREEE (reference sequence). The CDR3 has 14 amino acids. V was shortened by 1 base and J by 2 bases, with 7 bases between the two germline ends. The DNA of the CDR3 is TGTGCCAGCAGCTTGTTTGGAGCCTACAATGAGCAGTTCTTC. Amino acids: CASSLFGAYNEQFF. The variable domain in full, with the rest retrieved from reference TRBV5-4 and TRBJ2-1, is ETGVTQSPTHLIKTRGQQVTLRCSSQSGHNTVSWYQQALGQGPQFIFQYYREEENGRGNFPPRFSGLQFPNYSSELNVNALELDDSALYLCASSLFGAYNEQFFGPGTRLTVL.

This sequence joins TRBV6-1 and TRBJ1-2; 7 bases are a match to TRBD1. The CDR3 runs 14 residues. Germline V lookup: CDR1 MNHNS, CDR2 SASEGT. V lost 3 bases to trimming and J lost 4 bases; unmatched junction nucleotides: 5. The CDR3 DNA reads as TGTGCCAGCAGTGAGGGACAGCCGATCTATGGCTACACCTTC. Its translation: CASSEGQPIYGYTF.

V and J are TRBV7-3 and TRBJ1-2; D uncertain. The CDR3 covers 14 residues. Germline CDR1 SGHTA, CDR2 FQGTGA. The ends were cut back, 2 bases at V and 3 bases at J, with 10 bases in the middle. This CDR3 reads CASSLAPADYGYTF. The CDR3 nucleotides are TGTGCCAGCAGCTTAGCCCCGGCCGACTATGGCTACACCTTC.

V and J are TRBV2 and TRBJ1-5; 8 bases line up with TRBD1. CDR1 is SNHLY, CDR2 FYNNEI, per germline. The CDR3 is made up of 15 amino acids. V trimming: 8 bases; J trimming: 6 bases; junction bases outside the gene matches: 12. The chain's CDR3 is CASEDNRGSGQPQHF. The CDR3 bases are TGTGCCAGCGAGGATAACAGGGGGTCGGGTCAGCCCCAGCATTTT.

The chain joins TRBV5-1 to TRBJ2-2; 10 bases match TRBD2. From germline, CDR1 is SGHRS and CDR2 YFSETQ. V dropped 0 bases and J dropped 2; count of bases not matched to a gene: 7. This CDR3 region has 18 residues. The CDR3 DNA reads TGCGCCAGCAGCTTGGGGGCGAGCGGGAGGGCTAACACCGGGGAGCTGTTTTTT. Encoded protein: CASSLGASGRANTGELFF.

The chain recombines TRBV28 with TRBJ2-7; D unclear. CDR3 size: 13 residues. Trimming took off 4 bases at V and 2 bases at J, with 9 bases between the two ends. Germline values: CDR1 MDHEN, CDR2 SYDVKM. CDR3 bases: TGTGCCAGCAGTTCCGGGTACCCCTACGAGCAGTACTTC. This codes for CASSSGYPYEQYF.

The chain uses TRBV5-1 and TRBJ2-3; 9 bases fit TRBD2. Germline CDR1 reads SGHRS; CDR2 reads YFSETQ. V lost 3 bases and J lost 4; bases outside the gene matches: 6. The CDR3 is made up of 15 amino acids. CDR3 sequence reads: CASSSTSGRPDTQYF. The CDR3 coding sequence is TGCGCCAGCAGCTCAACTAGCGGGCGCCCAGATACGCAGTATTTT. The variable domain in full, completed from reference TRBV5-1 and TRBJ2-3, reads KAGVTQTPRYLIKTRGQQVTLSCSPISGHRSVSWYQQTPGQGLQFLFEYFSETQRNKGNFPGRFSGRQFSNSRSEMNVSTLELGDSALYLCASSSTSGRPDTQYFGPGTRLTVL.

The chain carries TRBV2 and TRBJ1-2; D is perhaps TRBD1 (5 bases). V lost 1 base and J 7 bases, leaving 22 bases between the germline ends. Germline CDR1 reads SNHLY; CDR2 reads FYNNEI. The CDR3 length is 17 residues. The CDR3 here is CASSEEQATYTMIGYTF. CDR3 sequence (DNA): TGTGCCAGCAGTGAAGAACAGGCCACCTACACTATGATTGGCTACACCTTC. Complete variable domain (other parts from reference TRBV2 and TRBJ1-2): EPEVTQTPSHQVTQMGQEVILRCVPISNHLYFYWYRQILGQKVEFLVSFYNNEISEKSEIFDDQFSVERPDGSNFTLKIRSTKLEDSAMYFCASSEEQATYTMIGYTFGSGTRLTVV.

The chain links TRBV7-9 to TRBJ2-3, with TRBD2 matching 14 bases. The CDR3 is made up of 17 amino acids. Germline loops: CDR1 SEHNR, CDR2 FQNEAQ (reference sequence). V lost 5 bases to trimming and J lost 1 base; unmatched junction nucleotides: 5. The CDR3, as DNA: TGTGCCAGCAGCCCGGGACTAGCGGGAGTTGGCACAGATACGCAGTATTTT. It codes for CASSPGLAGVGTDTQYF.

The chain carries TRBV2 and TRBJ1-5; no reliable D call. The CDR3 is 14 amino acids. Germline V gives CDR1 SNHLY, CDR2 FYNNEI. V gave up 4 bases and J gave up 9 bases, with 16 bases separating them. The CDR3: CASSGLGLDSPQHF. The CDR3 nucleotides read TGTGCCAGCAGTGGTTTGGGATTGGATTCGCCCCAGCATTTT. The whole variable domain, remainder taken from reference TRBV2 and TRBJ1-5, is EPEVTQTPSHQVTQMGQEVILRCVPISNHLYFYWYRQILGQKVEFLVSFYNNEISEKSEIFDDQFSVERPDGSNFTLKIRSTKLEDSAMYFCASSGLGLDSPQHFGDGTRLSIL.

In DNA, the CDR3 is TGCGCCAGCAGCCCATCTAGCGGGAGCGGGAACGAGCAGTACTTC. It encodes CASSPSSGSGNEQYF. This sequence joins TRBV5-1 and TRBJ2-7; 10 nucleotides line up with TRBD2. The CDR3 has 15 amino acids. CDR1 SGHRS and CDR2 YFSETQ come from the germline V gene. With 4 bases clipped from V and 5 bases from J, the junction kept 9 bases outside the gene matches.

The chain has TRBV19 and TRBJ2-2; D may be TRBD2 (6 bases). The V gene's germline CDR1 is LNHDA and CDR2 SQIVND (reference sequence). The CDR3 contains 16 residues. V was cut by 4 bases and J by 2 bases, with 14 bases left in between. The CDR3 DNA reads as TGTGCCAGTAGTACCTCGGGAGTCCCCAACACCGGGGAGCTGTTTTTT. It translates to CASSTSGVPNTGELFF.